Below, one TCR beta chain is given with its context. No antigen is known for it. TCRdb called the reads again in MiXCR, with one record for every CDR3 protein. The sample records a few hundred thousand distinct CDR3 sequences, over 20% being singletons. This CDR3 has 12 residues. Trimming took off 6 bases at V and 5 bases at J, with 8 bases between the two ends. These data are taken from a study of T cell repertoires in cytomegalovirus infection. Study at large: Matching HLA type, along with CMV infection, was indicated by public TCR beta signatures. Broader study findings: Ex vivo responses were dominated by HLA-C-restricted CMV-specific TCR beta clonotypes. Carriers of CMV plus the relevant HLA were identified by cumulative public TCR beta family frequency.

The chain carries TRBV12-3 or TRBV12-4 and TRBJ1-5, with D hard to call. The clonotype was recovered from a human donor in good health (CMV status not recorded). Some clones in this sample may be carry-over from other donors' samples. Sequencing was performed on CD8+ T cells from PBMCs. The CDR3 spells CASRGGDQPQHF. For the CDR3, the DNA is TGTGCCAGCAGGGGAGGCGATCAGCCCCAGCATTTT.